These 27 T cell receptor beta chains originate from one sample sequenced in a study of technical replicates of blood from several donors. Here immunoSEQ multiplex PCR was the method, and the copy in TCRdb shows in-frame clones only, minus some. The sample has about 62,000 clones, approximately 89% seen once. What was sequenced was PBMCs. Every receptor here comes from a human donor in good health. Some clones in this sample may be carry-over from other donors' samples.

V is TRBV2 and J is TRBJ2-7; 10 bases are a match to TRBD2. Trimming cost V 6 bases and J 6 bases; bases outside gene matches: 5. The length of the CDR3 is 13 residues. Germline CDR1 SNHLY, CDR2 FYNNEI. In nucleotides, the CDR3 is TGTGCCAGCAGAACTAGCGGGATAGGCGAGCAGTACTTC. Its translation is CASRTSGIGEQYF.

Notes on this clone: Compared with germline, one end of the junction differs, possibly owing to a read error. The rearrangement links TRBV18 to TRBJ2-7; unclear D gene. The CDR3 contains 13 residues. From germline, CDR1 is KGHSH and CDR2 LQKENI. This CDR3 reads CASSPNDSSEQYF. The CDR3 bases are TGTGCCAGCTCACCTAACGACTCCTCCGAGCAGTACTTC.

In nucleotides, the CDR3 is TGTGCCAGCAGTTTATCAGGGGGGGTCGGGGATACGCAGTATTTT. It yields the protein CASSLSGGVGDTQYF. The chain employs TRBV27 and TRBJ2-3; D is possibly TRBD2 (7 bases). V dropped 0 bases and J dropped 6 bases, with 13 bases sitting between them. CDR3 length equals 15 residues. Germline lookup yields CDR1 MNHEY and CDR2 SMNVEV (reference sequence).

V is TRBV15 and J is TRBJ1-4; 12 nucleotides align to TRBD1. Germline lookup yields CDR1 LNHNV and CDR2 YYDKDF (reference sequence). The CDR3 covers 17 residues. V lost 2 bases and J lost 7; bases outside the gene matches: 8. This CDR3 is CATSRRDRGLFPEKLFF. CDR3 nucleotides: TGTGCCACCAGCAGACGGGACAGGGGGCTTTTTCCTGAAAAACTGTTTTTT.

V is TRBV29-1 and J is TRBJ2-5; unclear D gene. Germline V gene lookup returns CDR1 SQVTM and CDR2 ANQGSEA. Trimming removed 0 bases at V and 2 bases at J, with 10 bases between. CDR3 length equals 14 residues. CDR3 in DNA: TGCAGCGTTGAAGATCTACGGGTTCAAGAGACCCAGTACTTC. Protein sequence: CSVEDLRVQETQYF.

The chain combines TRBV21-1 with TRBJ1-1. TRBV21-1 is reported as a pseudogene. The CDR3 length is 14 residues. This CDR3 reads CASFERGVGTEAFF. In DNA, the CDR3 is TGTGCCAGCTTTGAGAGAGGAGTAGGCACTGAAGCTTTCTTT.

The chain combines TRBV7-2 with TRBJ2-3; 9 bases are shared with TRBD2. Germline-derived CDR1 and CDR2 are SGHTA and FQGNSA. The CDR3 consists of 15 residues. V was clipped by 5 bases and J by 5 bases; unmatched bases: 8. The DNA of the CDR3 is TGTGCCAGCAGCCGTAGCGGGAGTTGGGTAGATACGCAGTATTTT. Translating it yields CASSRSGSWVDTQYF. Using reference TRBV7-2 and TRBJ2-3 for the parts outside the CDR3, the full variable domain is GAGVSQSPSNKVTEKGKDVELRCDPISGHTALYWYRQSLGQGLEFLIYFQGNSAPDKSGLPSDRFSAERTGGSVSTLTIQRTQQEDSAVYLCASSRSGSWVDTQYFGPGTRLTVL.

V is TRBV19 and J is TRBJ1-6, with D possibly being TRBD1 (6 bases). The ends were cut back, 7 bases at V and 4 bases at J, with 20 bases in the middle. This CDR3 contains 17 residues. Germline lookup yields CDR1 LNHDA and CDR2 SQIVND (reference sequence). CDR3 DNA sequence: TGTGCCAGTAACTATGGGGCAGGGGCGAGGTATAATTCACCCCTCCACTTT. Protein sequence: CASNYGAGARYNSPLHF. The complete variable domain, with remaining parts taken from reference TRBV19 and TRBJ1-6, reads DGGITQSPKYLFRKEGQNVTLSCEQNLNHDAMYWYRQDPGQGLRLIYYSQIVNDFQKGDIAEGYSVSREKKESFPLTVTSAQKNPTAFYLCASNYGAGARYNSPLHFGNGTRLTVT.

This rearrangement joins TRBV10-3 to TRBJ1-2; 7 nucleotides agree with TRBD1. In germline, CDR1 is ENHRY, CDR2 SYGVKD. With 2 bases clipped from V and 5 bases from J, the junction kept 8 bases outside the gene matches. The CDR3 totals 15 residues. The CDR3, as DNA: TGTGCCATCAGTGAGGGACAGGATAGGAGATATGGCTACACCTTC. Its protein product is CAISEGQDRRYGYTF.

The chain joins TRBV30 to TRBJ2-1; D is ambiguous. Germline CDR1 GTSNPN, CDR2 SVGIG (reference sequence). The ends were cut back, 4 bases at V and 0 bases at J, with 7 bases in the middle. The CDR3 length is 13 residues. The DNA for the CDR3 is TGTGCCTGGATGCTAAGCTCCTACAATGAGCAGTTCTTC. This codes for CAWMLSSYNEQFF.

In its sample, this clone was seen a few times. A read error may account for a junction end that differs from germline. The chain recombines TRBV7-9 with TRBJ1-2; a possible D gene is TRBD1 (5 bases). The CDR3 is 14 residues long. In germline, CDR1 is SEHNR, CDR2 FQNEAQ (reference sequence). Here the CDR3 reads CASTLSGINYGYTF. CDR3 nucleotide sequence: TGTGCCAGCACCTTATCAGGGATTAACTATGGCTACACCTTC.

V is TRBV30 and J is TRBJ2-7, with TRBD2 matching over 8 bases. This CDR3 contains 13 residues. CDR1 is GTSNPN, CDR2 SVGIG, per germline (reference sequence). V dropped 8 bases and J dropped 2; count of bases not matched to a gene: 8. As DNA, the CDR3 is TGTGCCGGGAAGCGGGAGTACGCCTACGAGCAGTACTTC. The encoded protein is CAGKREYAYEQYF. The complete variable domain, with remaining parts taken from reference TRBV30 and TRBJ2-7, reads SQTIHQWPATLVQPVGSPLSLECTVEGTSNPNLYWYRQAAGRGLQLLFYSVGIGQISSEVPQNLSASRPQDRQFILSSKKLLLSDSGFYLCAGKREYAYEQYFGPGTRLTVT.

The rearrangement uses TRBV5-6 and TRBJ2-7; a possible D gene is TRBD2 (7 bases). Germline V gene lookup returns CDR1 SGHDT and CDR2 YYEEEE. The length of the CDR3 is 14 residues. V shed 6 bases and J shed 0 bases, with 13 bases lying between them. Here the CDR3 reads CASTSRGLSYEQYF. The CDR3 DNA sequence: TGTGCCAGCACCTCGCGGGGGCTCTCCTACGAGCAGTACTTC.

J is TRBJ2-7 and V is TRBV21-1; the D call of TRBD2 is as the table states it, not checked on the DNA. TRBV21-1 is reported as a pseudogene. This CDR3 region has 18 residues. The CDR3 DNA reads as TGTGCCATCTCGGGGGCTAGCGGGAGGTACCAGCATTCCTACGAGCAGTACTTC. Amino acid sequence: CAISGASGRYQHSYEQYF.

This clone was observed a single time. V is TRBV21-1 and J is TRBJ2-7; the D call TRBD1 from the table was never checked on the DNA. TRBV21-1 is a pseudogene segment. The length of the CDR3 is 14 residues. The CDR3 here is CASSPGPPSYEQYF. DNA for the CDR3: TGTGCCAGCAGCCCTGGGCCCCCCTCCTACGAGCAGTACTTC.

This chain joins TRBV10-3 and TRBJ1-2; D uncertain. This CDR3 has 17 residues. Germline values: CDR1 ENHRY, CDR2 SYGVKD. Deletions cut 0 bases from V and 0 bases from J, with 14 bases between. The DNA of the CDR3 is TGTGCCATCAGTGAGTCTCCAGCAATTACAGCTAACTATGGCTACACCTTC. Translated, it gives CAISESPAITANYGYTF.

V and J are TRBV4-1 and TRBJ2-3; D may be TRBD1 (6 bases). This CDR3 is 16 amino acids long. With 1 base removed from V and 2 bases from J, the gap between germline ends came to 13 bases. Germline CDR1 and CDR2: MGHRA and YSYEKL. The CDR3 loop is CASSQAPGTNTDTQYF. The CDR3 DNA sequence: TGCGCCAGCAGCCAAGCCCCAGGGACAAACACAGATACGCAGTATTTT.

The V and J genes are TRBV18 and TRBJ1-5; possible D gene TRBD1, 6 bases. The CDR3 loop spans 13 amino acids. V lost 2 bases to trimming and J lost 9 bases, with 11 bases between them. CDR1 is KGHSH, CDR2 LQKENI, per germline. The CDR3 region is CASSPEGDLPQHF. As DNA, the CDR3 is TGTGCCAGCTCACCAGAGGGGGATCTGCCCCAGCATTTT.

The chain employs TRBV7-9 and TRBJ1-1; TRBD1 agrees at 7 bases. The CDR3 extends over 12 amino acids. Germline trimming cut 9 bases from V and 0 bases from J; bases unmatched to any gene: 1. CDR1 is SEHNR and CDR2 is FQNEAQ in the germline V gene (reference sequence). The CDR3 DNA reads TGTGCCAGTGACAGGGTGAACACTGAAGCTTTCTTT. Translation: CASDRVNTEAFF.

The CDR3: CASGHGLADNEQFF. The CDR3 region has the DNA TGTGCCAGCGGCCACGGACTAGCGGACAATGAGCAGTTCTTC. V and J are TRBV25-1 and TRBJ2-1; 10 nucleotides align to TRBD2. Germline V gene lookup returns CDR1 MGHDK and CDR2 SYGVNS. The CDR3 loop spans 14 amino acids. J lost 5 bases, V lost 8 bases, and 6 bases had no gene match.

V and J are TRBV18 and TRBJ1-1; 7 bases fit TRBD1. This CDR3 contains 12 residues. The trim removed 4 bases at V and 6 bases at J, leaving 2 bases unmatched. In germline, CDR1 is KGHSH, CDR2 LQKENI. For the CDR3, the DNA is TGTGCCAGCTCACAGGACAGGTCTGAAGCTTTCTTT. Translation: CASSQDRSEAFF.

The rearrangement links TRBV4-2 to TRBJ1-2, with D perhaps matching TRBD1 (6 bases). This CDR3 is built from 13 residues. Deletions cut 0 bases from V and 8 bases from J, with 10 bases between. CDR1 is LGHNA and CDR2 is YNFKEQ in the germline V gene. CDR3 protein: CASSQEQGNGYTF. Here the CDR3 DNA reads TGTGCCAGCAGCCAAGAACAGGGTAACGGCTACACCTTC.

The chain uses TRBV30 and TRBJ2-4; tentative D call: TRBD1 (6 bases). CDR3 length: 14 residues. The germline V gene encodes CDR1 GTSNPN and CDR2 SVGIG (reference sequence). Trimming stripped 1 base from V and 6 bases from J, with 13 bases between. For the CDR3, the DNA is TGTGCCTGGAGTGGAGGGGGATCTTCAAACATTCAGTACTTC. Translated: CAWSGGGSSNIQYF.

The rearrangement links TRBV2 to TRBJ1-5; TRBD1 matches at 10 bases. The germline CDR1 and CDR2 sequences are SNHLY and FYNNEI. J was trimmed by 7 bases and V by 6 bases; bases with no gene match: 6. The CDR3 extends over 14 amino acids. The CDR3 DNA sequence: TGTGCCAGCAGATCGACAGGGGGCGACCAGCCCCAGCATTTT. It specifies CASRSTGGDQPQHF.

This chain uses TRBV7-6 with TRBJ2-3, with 8 bases that match TRBD1. The CDR3 has 16 residues. CDR1 is SGHVS, CDR2 FNYEAQ, per germline. V dropped 2 bases and J dropped 4; count of bases not matched to a gene: 8. CDR3 nucleotide sequence: TGTGCCAGCAGCTTACAACAGGGGGTCGGTGCAGATACGCAGTATTTT. As protein: CASSLQQGVGADTQYF.

The count of this clone is one. The chain uses TRBV7-8 and TRBJ2-7; tentatively, D is TRBD2 (6 bases). CDR1 and CDR2 from the germline V gene are SGHVS and FQNEAQ. The length of the CDR3 is 13 residues. V lost 1 base, J lost 5 bases, and 9 bases lay in between. The CDR3 DNA follows: TGTGCCAGCAGCTTAGTCCCTAGCGACGAGCAGTACTTC. Its protein is CASSLVPSDEQYF.

This chain links TRBV28 with TRBJ2-3, with 14 positions matching TRBD2. CDR1 is MDHEN, CDR2 SYDVKM, per germline. This CDR3 has 15 amino acids. Trimming cost V 8 bases and J 5 bases; bases outside gene matches: 6. The CDR3 is CASGGTSGGRDTQYF. The CDR3, as DNA: TGTGCCAGCGGAGGGACTAGCGGGGGCAGAGATACGCAGTATTTT.